This TCR beta chain was documented in a study of blood T cell repertoires in COVID-19. Overall study context: Nucleic acid was either cDNA or gDNA, and it came from T cells, B-cell-depleted T cells, or PBMCs.

Those enrolled, adults aged 18 to 89 years, came from roughly 23 US areas. Source study methods: Nucleated cell number was recorded as an estimate derived from reference gene primer amplification. This table comes from immunoSEQ multiplex PCR, and its TCRdb copy is limited to in-frame clones, with some not included. Clone size and the V and J calls come from that table; the DNA yielded D and trimming. The table shows a few hundred thousand clones, with approximately 89% occurring only once. This sequence was found in a young man who had recovered from COVID-19. Sequencing was performed on PBMCs or T cells enriched from blood (not recorded which).

The CDR3, as DNA: TGCGCCAGCAGCTTGGAGGGACTAGCGGGGGGGCAGGAGACCCAGTACTTC. Residues: CASSLEGLAGGQETQYF. V and J are TRBV5-1 and TRBJ2-5; 16 bases map to TRBD2. V shed 0 bases and J 5 bases; nucleotides not matched to a gene: 4. The CDR3 sequence is 17 residues long. Germline V CDR1 and CDR2: SGHRS, YFSETQ.